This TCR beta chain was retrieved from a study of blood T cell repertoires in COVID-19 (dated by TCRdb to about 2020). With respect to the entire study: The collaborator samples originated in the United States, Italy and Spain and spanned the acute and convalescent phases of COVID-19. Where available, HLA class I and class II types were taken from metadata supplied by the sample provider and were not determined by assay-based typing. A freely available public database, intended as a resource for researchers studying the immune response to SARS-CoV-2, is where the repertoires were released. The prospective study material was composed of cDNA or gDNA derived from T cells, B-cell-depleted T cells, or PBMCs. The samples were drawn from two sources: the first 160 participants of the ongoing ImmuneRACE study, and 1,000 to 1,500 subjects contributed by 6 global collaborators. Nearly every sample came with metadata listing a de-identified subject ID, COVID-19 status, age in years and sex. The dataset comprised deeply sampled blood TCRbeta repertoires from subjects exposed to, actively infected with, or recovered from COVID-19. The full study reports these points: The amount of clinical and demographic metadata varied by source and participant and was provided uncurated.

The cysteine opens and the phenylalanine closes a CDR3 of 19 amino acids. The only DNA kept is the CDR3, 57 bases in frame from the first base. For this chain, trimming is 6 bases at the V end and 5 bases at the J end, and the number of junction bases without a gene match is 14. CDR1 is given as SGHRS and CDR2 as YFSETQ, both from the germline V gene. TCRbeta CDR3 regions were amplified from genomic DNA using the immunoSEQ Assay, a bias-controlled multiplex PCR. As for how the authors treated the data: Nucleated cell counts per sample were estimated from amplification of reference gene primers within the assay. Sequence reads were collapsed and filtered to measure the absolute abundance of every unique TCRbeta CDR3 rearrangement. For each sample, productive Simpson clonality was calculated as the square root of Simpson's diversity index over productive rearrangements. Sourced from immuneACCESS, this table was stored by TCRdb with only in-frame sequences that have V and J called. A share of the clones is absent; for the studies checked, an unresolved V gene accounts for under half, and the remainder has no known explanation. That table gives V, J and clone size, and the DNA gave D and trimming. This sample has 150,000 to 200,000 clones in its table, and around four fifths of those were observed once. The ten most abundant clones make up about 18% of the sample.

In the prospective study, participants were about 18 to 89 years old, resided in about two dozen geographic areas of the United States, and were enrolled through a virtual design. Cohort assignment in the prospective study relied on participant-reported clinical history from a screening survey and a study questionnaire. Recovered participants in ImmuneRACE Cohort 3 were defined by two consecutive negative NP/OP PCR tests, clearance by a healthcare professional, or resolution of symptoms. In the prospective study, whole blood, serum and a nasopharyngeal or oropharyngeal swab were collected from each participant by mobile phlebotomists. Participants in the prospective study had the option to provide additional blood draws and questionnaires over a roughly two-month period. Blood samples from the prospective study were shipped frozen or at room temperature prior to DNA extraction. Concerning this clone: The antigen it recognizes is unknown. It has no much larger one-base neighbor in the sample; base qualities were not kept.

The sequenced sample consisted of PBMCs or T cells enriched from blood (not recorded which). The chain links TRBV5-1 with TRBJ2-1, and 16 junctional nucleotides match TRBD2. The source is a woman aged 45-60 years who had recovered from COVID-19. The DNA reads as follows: TGCGCCAGCAACCCTTCGCCGGGACTAGCGGGAGGGCCCCACAATGAGCAGTTCTTC. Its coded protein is CASNPSPGLAGGPHNEQFF.